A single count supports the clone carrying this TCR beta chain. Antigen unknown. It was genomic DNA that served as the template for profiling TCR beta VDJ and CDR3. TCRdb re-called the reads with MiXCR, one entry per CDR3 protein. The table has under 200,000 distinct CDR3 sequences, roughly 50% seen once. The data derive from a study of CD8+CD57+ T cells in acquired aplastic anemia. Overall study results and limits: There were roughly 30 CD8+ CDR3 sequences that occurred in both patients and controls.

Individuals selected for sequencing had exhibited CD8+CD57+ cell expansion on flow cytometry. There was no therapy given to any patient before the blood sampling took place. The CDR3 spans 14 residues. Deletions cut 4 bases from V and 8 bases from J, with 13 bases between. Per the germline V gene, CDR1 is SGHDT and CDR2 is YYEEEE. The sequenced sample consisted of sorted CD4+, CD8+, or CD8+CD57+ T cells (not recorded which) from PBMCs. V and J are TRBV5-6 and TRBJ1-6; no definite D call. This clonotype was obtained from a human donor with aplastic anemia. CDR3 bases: TGTGCCAGCAGCCTCGGCGGGGTAGATTCACCCCTCCACTTT. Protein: CASSLGGVDSPLHF.